The clone carrying this T cell receptor beta chain showed up many times. These data are taken from a study of naive and memory T cell subsets. Described treatment: skin biopsy from PPD injection site in Mantoux-positive individual. An oligonucleotide containing a UMI was ligated to the 3' end of TCR cDNA. Ligated cDNA underwent four rounds of PCR with nested alpha and beta constant region primers and SP2. TCRdb recomputed calls from the UMI-ligation and nested PCR reads with MiXCR, one row per CDR3 protein. The sample lists around 30,000 distinct CDR3 sequences; about 6.2% were seen once. Trimming removed 8 bases at V and 0 bases at J, with 16 bases between. Germline CDR1 is MGHRA and CDR2 is YSYEKL. The CDR3 has 15 amino acids.

The rearrangement links TRBV4-1 to TRBJ1-2; D gene uncertain. The TCR sequence derives from an adult in good health. The sample was skin, taken from a tuberculin skin test site. The CDR3 loop is CASQNMAGANYGYTF. DNA of the CDR3: TGCGCCAGCCAGAATATGGCAGGAGCTAACTATGGCTACACCTTC.